This is a list of T cell receptor beta chains from one sample in a study of early T cells in non-severe SARS-CoV-2 infection. TCRdb re-called the 5' RACE reads through MiXCR, storing one row per CDR3 protein. The table shows approximately 65,000 distinct CDR3 sequences, with roughly an eighth occurring only once. Sequencing was performed on whole blood. These receptor sequences come from an adult who was a healthcare worker with PCR-confirmed SARS-CoV-2 infection or an uninfected control (not recorded which). Both conserved end residues are part of each CDR3. D genes are given only for firm matches. Rows give clone size only sometimes, using once, few, many, or a class for an expanded clone.

J gene: TRBJ1-2; D gene: .; clone size: many; CDR3 length: 14; V gene: TRBV12-3/TRBV12-4; CDR3 protein: CASTPSVLDYGYTF; CDR3 DNA: TGTGCCAGCACGCCTAGCGTACTTGACTATGGCTACACCTTC
J gene: TRBJ2-3; D gene: .; clone size: .; CDR3 length: 13; V gene: TRBV10-3; CDR3 protein: CAISEGGTDTQYF; CDR3 DNA: TGTGCCATCAGTGAGGGTGGGACAGATACGCAGTATTTT
J gene: TRBJ1-2; D gene: TRBD1; clone size: many; CDR3 length: 13; V gene: TRBV5-1; CDR3 protein: CASSPWDSYGYTF; CDR3 DNA: TGCGCCAGCAGCCCATGGGACAGCTATGGCTACACCTTC
J gene: TRBJ2-1; D gene: .; clone size: .; CDR3 length: 11; V gene: TRBV29-1; CDR3 protein: CSHRGYNEQFF; CDR3 DNA: TGCAGCCATAGGGGGTACAATGAGCAGTTCTTC
J gene: TRBJ2-2; D gene: .; clone size: .; CDR3 length: 14; V gene: TRBV20-1; CDR3 protein: CSASLSVNTGELFF; CDR3 DNA: TGCAGTGCTAGCCTCTCAGTGAACACCGGGGAGCTGTTTTTT
J gene: TRBJ2-7; D gene: .; clone size: many; CDR3 length: 13; V gene: TRBV6-1; CDR3 protein: CASSAGVRYEQYF; CDR3 DNA: TGTGCCAGCAGTGCTGGCGTCCGCTACGAGCAGTACTTC
J gene: TRBJ2-7; D gene: TRBD2; clone size: few; CDR3 length: 15; V gene: TRBV9; CDR3 protein: CASSERSGYSYEQYF; CDR3 DNA: TGTGCCAGCAGCGAGCGTAGCGGGTACTCCTACGAGCAGTACTTC
J gene: TRBJ2-4; D gene: .; clone size: few; CDR3 length: 14; V gene: TRBV7-8; CDR3 protein: CASSYTGTENIQYF; CDR3 DNA: TGTGCCAGCAGTTACACCGGGACCGAAAACATTCAGTACTTC
J gene: TRBJ1-2; D gene: .; clone size: .; CDR3 length: 15; V gene: TRBV5-4; CDR3 protein: CASSLAAGGDYGYTF; CDR3 DNA: TGTGCCAGCAGCTTGGCCGCCGGAGGGGACTATGGCTACACCTTC
J gene: TRBJ1-1; D gene: .; clone size: many; CDR3 length: 16; V gene: TRBV5-8; CDR3 protein: CASSPPERGWRTEAFF; CDR3 DNA: TGTGCCAGCAGCCCGCCGGAGAGGGGCTGGAGGACTGAAGCTTTCTTT
J gene: TRBJ1-5; D gene: .; clone size: many; CDR3 length: 13; V gene: TRBV2; CDR3 protein: CASSGQGNQPQHF; CDR3 DNA: TGTGCCAGCAGTGGTCAGGGCAATCAGCCCCAGCATTTT
J gene: TRBJ2-3; D gene: TRBD1; clone size: many; CDR3 length: 14; V gene: TRBV25-1; CDR3 protein: CASSARQGADTQYF; CDR3 DNA: TGTGCCAGCAGTGCCCGACAGGGGGCAGATACGCAGTATTTT
J gene: TRBJ1-1; D gene: .; clone size: .; CDR3 length: 13; V gene: TRBV14; CDR3 protein: CASSQDLVTEAFF; CDR3 DNA: TGTGCCAGCAGCCAAGATCTTGTAACTGAAGCTTTCTTT
J gene: TRBJ2-1; D gene: .; clone size: few; CDR3 length: 15; V gene: TRBV6-5; CDR3 protein: CASSPPGRSIGEQFF; CDR3 DNA: TGTGCCAGCAGCCCGCCCGGGAGAAGCATTGGTGAGCAGTTCTTC
J gene: TRBJ1-3; D gene: .; clone size: .; CDR3 length: 14; V gene: TRBV20-1; CDR3 protein: CSASRVGTKNTIYF; CDR3 DNA: TGCAGTGCTAGTAGGGTCGGGACTAAAAACACCATATATTTT
J gene: TRBJ1-2; D gene: TRBD1; clone size: few; CDR3 length: 13; V gene: TRBV20-1; CDR3 protein: CSASPTGVYGYTF; CDR3 DNA: TGCAGTGCTAGCCCTACAGGGGTCTATGGCTACACCTTC
J gene: TRBJ2-4; D gene: TRBD1; clone size: few; CDR3 length: 16; V gene: TRBV6-5; CDR3 protein: CASSQTRTGLKNIQYF; CDR3 DNA: TGTGCCAGCAGTCAGACACGGACAGGGCTAAAAAACATTCAGTACTTC
J gene: TRBJ1-2; D gene: .; clone size: few; CDR3 length: 17; V gene: TRBV20-1; CDR3 protein: CSARDLRRGEWSYGYTF; CDR3 DNA: TGCAGTGCTAGAGATCTCAGGAGGGGGGAGTGGAGCTATGGCTACACCTTC
J gene: TRBJ2-1; D gene: .; clone size: .; CDR3 length: 13; V gene: TRBV6-1; CDR3 protein: CAARGAGYNEQFF; CDR3 DNA: TGTGCCGCACGGGGGGCCGGCTACAATGAGCAGTTCTTC
J gene: TRBJ2-7; D gene: .; clone size: many; CDR3 length: 15; V gene: TRBV20-1; CDR3 protein: CSAEFGQHFSYEQYF; CDR3 DNA: TGCAGTGCTGAATTCGGACAGCACTTCTCCTACGAGCAGTACTTC
J gene: TRBJ2-7; D gene: .; clone size: .; CDR3 length: 11; V gene: TRBV28; CDR3 protein: CASSSPPEQYF; CDR3 DNA: TGTGCCAGCAGTTCCCCCCCCGAGCAGTACTTC
J gene: TRBJ1-1; D gene: TRBD1; clone size: many; CDR3 length: 14; V gene: TRBV9; CDR3 protein: CASSPRTGGTEAFF; CDR3 DNA: TGTGCCAGCAGCCCCAGGACAGGGGGCACTGAAGCTTTCTTT
J gene: TRBJ2-2; D gene: .; clone size: .; CDR3 length: 15; V gene: TRBV25-1; CDR3 protein: CASSELGGNTGELFF; CDR3 DNA: TGTGCCAGCAGTGAATTGGGTGGGAACACCGGGGAGCTGTTTTTT
J gene: TRBJ1-2; D gene: .; clone size: many; CDR3 length: 17; V gene: TRBV7-8; CDR3 protein: CASSLGPRGQGDYGYTF; CDR3 DNA: TGTGCCAGCAGCTTAGGTCCCAGAGGGCAGGGCGACTATGGCTACACCTTC
J gene: TRBJ1-3; D gene: .; clone size: few; CDR3 length: 14; V gene: TRBV7-8; CDR3 protein: CASSPGTSGNTIYF; CDR3 DNA: TGTGCCAGCAGTCCAGGGACCTCCGGAAACACCATATATTTT
J gene: TRBJ1-1; D gene: .; clone size: few; CDR3 length: 10; V gene: TRBV28; CDR3 protein: CASSNTEAFF; CDR3 DNA: TGTGCCAGCTCCAACACTGAAGCTTTCTTT
J gene: TRBJ2-3; D gene: TRBD2; clone size: few; CDR3 length: 16; V gene: TRBV20-1; CDR3 protein: CSADSRLAGATDTQYF; CDR3 DNA: TGCAGTGCTGATTCCCGACTAGCGGGGGCCACAGATACGCAGTATTTT
J gene: TRBJ2-7; D gene: .; clone size: .; CDR3 length: 13; V gene: TRBV30; CDR3 protein: CAWKGARQSEQYF; CDR3 DNA: TGTGCCTGGAAGGGAGCCCGGCAATCCGAGCAGTACTTC
J gene: TRBJ1-2; D gene: .; clone size: .; CDR3 length: 13; V gene: TRBV9; CDR3 protein: CASSRDPLYGYTF; CDR3 DNA: TGTGCCAGCTCCCGGGATCCCCTTTATGGCTACACCTTC
J gene: TRBJ2-2; D gene: TRBD1; clone size: many; CDR3 length: 14; V gene: TRBV2; CDR3 protein: CASRGDRVAGELFF; CDR3 DNA: TGTGCCAGCAGGGGAGACAGGGTCGCCGGGGAGCTGTTTTTT
J gene: TRBJ1-5; D gene: .; clone size: many; CDR3 length: 12; V gene: TRBV13; CDR3 protein: CASSFWGEPQHF; CDR3 DNA: TGTGCCAGCAGCTTCTGGGGGGAACCCCAGCATTTT
J gene: TRBJ1-5; D gene: .; clone size: many; CDR3 length: 16; V gene: TRBV6-6; CDR3 protein: CASTNTGGNSNQPQHF; CDR3 DNA: TGTGCCAGCACCAATACAGGCGGTAATAGCAATCAGCCCCAGCATTTT
J gene: TRBJ2-1; D gene: .; clone size: few; CDR3 length: 15; V gene: TRBV6-5; CDR3 protein: CASMRGGISYNEQFF; CDR3 DNA: TGTGCCAGCATGAGGGGGGGCATTTCCTACAATGAGCAGTTCTTC
J gene: TRBJ1-5; D gene: .; clone size: .; CDR3 length: 15; V gene: TRBV4-2; CDR3 protein: CASSQEGPGDQPQHF; CDR3 DNA: TGTGCCAGCAGCCAAGAAGGGCCAGGCGATCAGCCCCAGCATTTT
J gene: TRBJ1-6; D gene: .; clone size: .; CDR3 length: 11; V gene: TRBV12-3/TRBV12-4; CDR3 protein: CASSLNQGLYF; CDR3 DNA: TGTGCCAGCAGTTTAAACCAGGGCCTATACTTT
J gene: TRBJ2-2; D gene: TRBD2; clone size: many; CDR3 length: 15; V gene: TRBV6-1; CDR3 protein: CASSELAGNTGELFF; CDR3 DNA: TGTGCCAGCAGTGAACTAGCGGGGAACACCGGGGAGCTGTTTTTT
J gene: TRBJ2-3; D gene: TRBD1; clone size: many; CDR3 length: 15; V gene: TRBV4-3; CDR3 protein: CASSLSTGATDTQYF; CDR3 DNA: TGCGCCAGCAGCCTCTCGACAGGGGCCACAGATACGCAGTATTTT
J gene: TRBJ1-1; D gene: .; clone size: .; CDR3 length: 13; V gene: TRBV29-1; CDR3 protein: CSVEDPRRDEAFF; CDR3 DNA: TGCAGCGTTGAAGATCCGAGACGAGACGAAGCTTTCTTT
J gene: TRBJ1-2; D gene: .; clone size: many; CDR3 length: 16; V gene: TRBV6-1; CDR3 protein: CASSEGQPAHNYGYTF; CDR3 DNA: TGTGCCAGCAGTGAAGGACAACCAGCCCATAACTATGGCTACACCTTC
J gene: TRBJ1-2; D gene: .; clone size: .; CDR3 length: 14; V gene: TRBV7-8; CDR3 protein: CASSLSEVFYGYTF; CDR3 DNA: TGTGCCAGCAGCTTATCGGAGGTATTCTATGGCTACACCTTC
J gene: TRBJ1-4; D gene: .; clone size: .; CDR3 length: 13; V gene: TRBV4-1; CDR3 protein: CASKGVTNEKLFF; CDR3 DNA: TGCGCCAGCAAGGGGGTCACTAATGAAAAACTGTTTTTT
J gene: TRBJ2-7; D gene: .; clone size: many; CDR3 length: 15; V gene: TRBV3-1; CDR3 protein: CASSPASLSSYEQYF; CDR3 DNA: TGTGCCAGCAGCCCTGCCAGCCTAAGCTCCTACGAGCAGTACTTC
J gene: TRBJ1-6; D gene: .; clone size: .; CDR3 length: 14; V gene: TRBV2; CDR3 protein: CASTGGSYNSPLHF; CDR3 DNA: TGTGCCAGCACCGGGGGGTCCTATAATTCACCCCTCCACTTT
J gene: TRBJ2-7; D gene: TRBD2; clone size: .; CDR3 length: 17; V gene: TRBV12-3/TRBV12-4; CDR3 protein: CASTRGSGERSPYEQYF; CDR3 DNA: TGTGCCAGTACGAGGGGTAGCGGGGAAAGGAGTCCCTACGAGCAGTACTTC
J gene: TRBJ2-7; D gene: .; clone size: few; CDR3 length: 14; V gene: TRBV28; CDR3 protein: CASSLPQPIYEQYF; CDR3 DNA: TGTGCCAGCAGTTTACCACAGCCTATCTACGAGCAGTACTTC
J gene: TRBJ2-3; D gene: TRBD2; clone size: many; CDR3 length: 15; V gene: TRBV20-1; CDR3 protein: CSAPHGGVSTDTQYF; CDR3 DNA: TGCAGTGCTCCTCATGGGGGGGTTAGCACAGATACGCAGTATTTT
J gene: TRBJ2-1; D gene: TRBD1; clone size: few; CDR3 length: 15; V gene: TRBV28; CDR3 protein: CASRGQGGNYNEQFF; CDR3 DNA: TGTGCCAGCCGAGGACAGGGTGGAAACTACAATGAGCAGTTCTTC